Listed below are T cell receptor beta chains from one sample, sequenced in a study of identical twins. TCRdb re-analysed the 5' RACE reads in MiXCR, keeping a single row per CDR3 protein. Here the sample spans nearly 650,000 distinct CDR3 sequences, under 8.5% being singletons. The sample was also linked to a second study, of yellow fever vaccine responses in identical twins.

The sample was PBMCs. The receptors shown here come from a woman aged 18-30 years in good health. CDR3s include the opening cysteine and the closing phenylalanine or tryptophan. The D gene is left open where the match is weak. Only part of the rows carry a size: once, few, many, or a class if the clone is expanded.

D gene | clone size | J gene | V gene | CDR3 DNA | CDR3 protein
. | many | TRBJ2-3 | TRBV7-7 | TGTGCCAGCAGCCTCTACACAGGGGAGGGGACAGATACGCAGTATTTT | CASSLYTGEGTDTQYF
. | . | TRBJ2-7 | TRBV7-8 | TGTGCCAGCAGCTTACACGCCACTCCCTACGAGCAGTACTTC | CASSLHATPYEQYF
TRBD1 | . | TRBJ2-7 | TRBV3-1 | TGTGCCAGCAGCCGCACCGGGACAGGGACCTACGAGCAGTACTTC | CASSRTGTGTYEQYF
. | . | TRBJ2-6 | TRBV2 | TGTGCCAGCAGTGAATCCGGAACTGGGGCCAACGTCCTGACTTTC | CASSESGTGANVLTF
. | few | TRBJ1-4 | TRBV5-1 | TGCGCCAGCAAGGAGGGAAATCTTAATGAAAAACTGTTTTTT | CASKEGNLNEKLFF
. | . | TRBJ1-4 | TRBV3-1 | TGTGCCAGCAGCCAGGAACAGGGAACTAATGAAAAACTGTTTTTT | CASSQEQGTNEKLFF
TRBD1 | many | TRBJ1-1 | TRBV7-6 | TGTGCCAGCAGCCAACAGGGGACTGAAGCTTTCTTT | CASSQQGTEAFF
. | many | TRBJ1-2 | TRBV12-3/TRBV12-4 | TGTGCCAGCAGTTTTCTCGCGGATGGCTACACCTTC | CASSFLADGYTF
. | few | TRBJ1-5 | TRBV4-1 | TGCGCCAGCAGCCGCGGGGGGAACAGCGCAGAGCCCCAGCATTTT | CASSRGGNSAEPQHF
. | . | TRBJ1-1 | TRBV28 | TGTGCCAGCAGTTTTGCCGCAGGTTCGAACACTGAAGCTTTCTTT | CASSFAAGSNTEAFF
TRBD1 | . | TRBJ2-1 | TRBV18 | TGTGCCAGCTCACGTTCCTCGGGACAGGGGCGCGATGAGCAGTTCTTC | CASSRSSGQGRDEQFF
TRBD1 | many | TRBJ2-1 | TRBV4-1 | TGCGCCAGCAGCCAAGATCGAGGGGGCCCTATGTATGAGCAGTTCTTC | CASSQDRGGPMYEQFF
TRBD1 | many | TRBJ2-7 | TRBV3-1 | TGTGCCAGCAGCCAAGCCGGGACAGGGGGTTCCGAGCAGTACTTC | CASSQAGTGGSEQYF
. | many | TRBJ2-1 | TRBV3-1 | TGTGCCAGCAGCCAAGGAGATTACAATGAGCAGTTCTTC | CASSQGDYNEQFF
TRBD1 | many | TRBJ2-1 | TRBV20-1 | TGCAGTGCGACGGGACAGGGATGGGGTGAGCAGTTCTTC | CSATGQGWGEQFF
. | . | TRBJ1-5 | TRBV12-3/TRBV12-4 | TGTGTATGCGGGGAGGATCAGCCCCAGCATTTT | CVCGEDQPQHF
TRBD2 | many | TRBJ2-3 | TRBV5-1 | TGCGCCAGCAGTCCTACTAGCGACCGCACAGATACGCAGTATTTT | CASSPTSDRTDTQYF
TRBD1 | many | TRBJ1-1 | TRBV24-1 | TGTGCCACGAGTCCCGGGACAGGGTCGGACACTGAAGCTTTCTTT | CATSPGTGSDTEAFF
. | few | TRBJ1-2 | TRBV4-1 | TGCGCCAGCAGCCAAGTTCCGGGCACTAACTATGGCTACACCTTC | CASSQVPGTNYGYTF
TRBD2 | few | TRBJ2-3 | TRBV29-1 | TGCAGCATCTGGGCGGGAGCGAGCACAGATACGCAGTATTTT | CSIWAGASTDTQYF
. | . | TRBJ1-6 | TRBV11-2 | TGTGCCAGCAGCTCGACAAACCAGGTTCGCAATTCACCCCTCCACTTT | CASSSTNQVRNSPLHF
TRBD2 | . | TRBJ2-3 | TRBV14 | TGTGCCAGCAGCCTAATGACTAGCGGGGATACAGATACGCAGTATTTT | CASSLMTSGDTDTQYF
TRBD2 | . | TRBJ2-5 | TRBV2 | TGTGCCAGCAGAGATTCGGCTAGCGGGAGGGCACTGTTCGGGGAGACCCAGTACTTC | CASRDSASGRALFGETQYF
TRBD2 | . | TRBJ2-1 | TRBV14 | TGTGCCAGCAGCCAGCTGGGACTAGCGGGAAACAATGAGCAGTTCTTC | CASSQLGLAGNNEQFF
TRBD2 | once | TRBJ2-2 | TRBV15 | TGTGCCACCAGCAGAGGTAGCGGGAGTGACGGGGAGCTGTTTTTT | CATSRGSGSDGELFF
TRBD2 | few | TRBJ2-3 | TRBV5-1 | TGCGCCAGCAGCCCCGCAGGGTGGAGCGGGGCAGATACGCAGTATTTT | CASSPAGWSGADTQYF
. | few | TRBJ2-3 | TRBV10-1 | TGCGCCAGCAGTGAGTCTACAGGCACAGATACGCAGTATTTT | CASSESTGTDTQYF
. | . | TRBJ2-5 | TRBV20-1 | TGCAGTGCTAGAGACTTGGGCCGGTTGCAAGAGACCCAGTACTTC | CSARDLGRLQETQYF
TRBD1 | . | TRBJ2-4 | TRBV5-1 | TGCGCCAGCAGCCAGGGACAGGGAGACATTCAGTACTTC | CASSQGQGDIQYF
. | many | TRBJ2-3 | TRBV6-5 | TGTGCCAGCAGTTACGCGGGCACAGATACGCAGTATTTT | CASSYAGTDTQYF
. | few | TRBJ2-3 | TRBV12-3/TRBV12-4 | TGTGCCAGCAGTTTCCGACAGGTACTAAGCACAGATACGCAGTATTTT | CASSFRQVLSTDTQYF
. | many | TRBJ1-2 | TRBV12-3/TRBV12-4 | TGTGCCAGCAGTTTAGCGGAGGGCAGAAAGATCTATGGCTACACCTTC | CASSLAEGRKIYGYTF
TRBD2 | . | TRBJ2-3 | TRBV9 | TGTGCCAGCAGCGTAGGAGCTAGCGGAACAGATACGCAGTATTTT | CASSVGASGTDTQYF
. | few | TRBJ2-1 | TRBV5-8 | TGTGCCAGCAGCAGGGGACATCCTAGCTCCTACAATGAGCAGTTCTTC | CASSRGHPSSYNEQFF
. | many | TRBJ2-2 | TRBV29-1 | TGCAGCGTTCTTACAGGGAAGAACACCGGGGAGCTGTTTTTT | CSVLTGKNTGELFF
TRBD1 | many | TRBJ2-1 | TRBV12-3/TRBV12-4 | TGTGCCAGCAGTTTTTGGCAGGGGGACTACAATGAGCAGTTCTTC | CASSFWQGDYNEQFF
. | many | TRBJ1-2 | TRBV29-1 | TGCAGCGTGAGCCCCGGGACCCCGGTGGGTGGCTACACCTTC | CSVSPGTPVGGYTF
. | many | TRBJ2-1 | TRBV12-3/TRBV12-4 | TGTGCCAGCGCCCCGGGGGTTATGGGTGAGCAGTTCTTC | CASAPGVMGEQFF
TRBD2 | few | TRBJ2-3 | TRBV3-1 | TGTGCCAGCAGCCACCCTATGCGGGGGGCCGATACGCAGTATTTT | CASSHPMRGADTQYF
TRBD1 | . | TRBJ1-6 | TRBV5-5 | TGTGCCAGCAGCTTACAGGGGGCGAGTAATTCACCCCTCCACTTT | CASSLQGASNSPLHF
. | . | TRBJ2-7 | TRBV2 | TGTGCCAGCAGGGGCCGGCCCTACGAGCAGTACTTC | CASRGRPYEQYF
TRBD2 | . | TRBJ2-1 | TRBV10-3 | TGTGCCATCAAGGGGCTAGCGGGCCCACAACCGGGCAGCAATGAGCAGTTCTTC | CAIKGLAGPQPGSNEQFF
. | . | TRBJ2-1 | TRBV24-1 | TGTGCCACCAGTGATCGGGGGTGGGAGCAGTTCTTC | CATSDRGWEQFF